The clone carrying this T cell receptor beta chain was found once. This sample is drawn from a study of T cell changes during pregnancy in multiple sclerosis. V lost 5 bases and J lost 6; bases outside the gene matches: 4. This CDR3 is built from 13 residues. The germline gives CDR1 MNHEY, CDR2 SMNVEV (reference sequence). Method: immunoSEQ multiplex PCR; TCRdb's copy keeps in-frame clones and lacks some. The sample lists around 44,000 clones; around 93% were seen once. This sample comprised CD8+ T cells from peripheral blood mononuclear cells, obtained in the third trimester of pregnancy. This receptor was identified in a female donor with multiple sclerosis, enrolled in a pregnancy study. This chain links TRBV27 with TRBJ1-1; 9 bases agree with TRBD1. The CDR3 DNA reads as TGTGCCAGCAGTGACAGGGGGTTCCCTGAAGCTTTCTTT. It encodes CASSDRGFPEAFF.